These 32 T cell receptor beta chains came from one sample sequenced in a study of CD8 T cells in Susac syndrome. The authors reverse transcribed roughly 0.5 to 1 ug RNA with random hexamers. TCRdb analysed the immunoSEQ multiplex PCR reads with MiXCR anew, one entry per CDR3 protein. Altogether about 130,000 distinct CDR3 sequences are present, around 86% being singletons, with the ten largest covering roughly 0.5%. The sequencing input was CD8+ T cells from PBMCs. The receptors originated from a human donor with multiple sclerosis.

The chain links TRBV7-9 to TRBJ2-5, with TRBD1 as a possible D gene (6 bases). V was pared by 3 bases and J by 7 bases, with 12 bases between. CDR3 length: 13 residues. Germline lookup yields CDR1 SEHNR and CDR2 FQNEAQ (reference sequence). CDR3 DNA sequence: TGTGCCAGCAGCTTTTTGACAGGAGGGACCCAGTACTTC. Encoded protein: CASSFLTGGTQYF.

V usage is TRBV3-1 and J usage is TRBJ2-5; D gene unclear. V was shortened by 0 bases and J by 2 bases, with 10 bases between the two germline ends. In germline, CDR1 is LGHDT, CDR2 YNNKEL (reference sequence). The CDR3 covers 15 residues. CDR3: CASSQDRDFQETQYF. The CDR3 DNA is TGTGCCAGCAGCCAAGATCGAGACTTTCAAGAGACCCAGTACTTC.

This clonotype was seen more than once but under ten times. The V call is TRBV7-9, the J call TRBJ1-2, with TRBD1 matching 7 bases. Germline V gene sequence: CDR1 SEHNR, CDR2 FQNEAQ (reference sequence). Trimming removed 1 base from V and 8 bases from J; junction bases left unmatched: 4. There are 13 residues in the CDR3. The CDR3 DNA follows: TGTGCCAGCAGCTTAGGACAGGGCATCGGCTACACCTTC. Encoded protein: CASSLGQGIGYTF.

The CDR3 spells CASSIGLAEYNEQFF. DNA for the CDR3: TGTGCCAGTAGTATTGGACTAGCGGAATACAATGAGCAGTTCTTC. The rearrangement uses TRBV19 and TRBJ2-1, with TRBD2 identical over 10 bases. The length of the CDR3 is 15 residues. In germline, CDR1 is LNHDA, CDR2 SQIVND (reference sequence). V was pared by 3 bases and J by 4 bases, with 3 bases of the junction left unmatched.

The chain carries TRBV6-6 and TRBJ2-3; no reliable D call. V lost 5 bases and J lost 0, with 9 bases in between. Germline CDR1 MNHNY, CDR2 SVGAGI (reference sequence). This CDR3 is built from 14 residues. In nucleotides, the CDR3 is TGTGCCAGCAGTCAAGCCCCTAGCACAGATACGCAGTATTTT. Translated, it gives CASSQAPSTDTQYF.

The V and J genes are TRBV19 and TRBJ2-3, with D possibly being TRBD1 (5 bases). This CDR3 region has 14 residues. The V and J ends lost 2 bases and 4 bases respectively, with 10 bases between them. Germline CDR1 and CDR2: LNHDA and SQIVND (reference sequence). CDR3 loop: CASSIPRVADTQYF. The CDR3 bases are TGTGCCAGTAGTATACCCAGGGTTGCAGATACGCAGTATTTT.

This clonotype appeared a single time. The chain joins TRBV5-6 to TRBJ1-2; possible D gene TRBD1, 6 bases. V shed 3 bases and J shed 8 bases, with 14 bases lying between them. Germline V gene lookup returns CDR1 SGHDT and CDR2 YYEEEE. This CDR3 has 13 residues. The CDR3 reads CASSSSPGTGYTF. CDR3 nucleotide sequence: TGTGCCAGCAGCTCATCCCCCGGGACAGGCTACACCTTC.

This sequence joins TRBV7-2 and TRBJ2-1; no reliable D call. V dropped 8 bases and J dropped 0 bases, with 17 bases sitting between them. Germline CDR1 is SGHTA and CDR2 is FQGNSA. The CDR3 totals 16 residues. CDR3 nucleotides: TGTGCCAGCGGATCCCCCGTAGGGATCTCCTACAATGAGCAGTTCTTC. This codes for CASGSPVGISYNEQFF.

This sequence joins TRBV7-3 and TRBJ1-5; D is undetermined. The CDR3 is made up of 12 amino acids. V was cut by 2 bases and J by 9 bases, with 8 bases left in between. Per germline, CDR1 SGHTA and CDR2 FQGTGA. The CDR3 nucleotides are TGTGCCAGCAGCTTACTTTGGGGGCCCCAGCATTTT. Amino acids: CASSLLWGPQHF.

This chain links TRBV28 with TRBJ2-7; 7 bases align to TRBD1. The CDR3 runs 15 residues. Per the germline V gene, CDR1 is MDHEN and CDR2 is SYDVKM. V lost 4 bases and J lost 4; bases outside the gene matches: 10. The CDR3 is CASSYRGSLEYEQYF. CDR3 sequence (DNA): TGTGCCAGCAGTTACAGGGGCTCCTTAGAGTACGAGCAGTACTTC.

This clonotype was seen only a few times. This chain links TRBV7-6 with TRBJ2-7; D remains unclear. The germline V and J ends were trimmed by 1 base and 6 bases, with 13 bases remaining between them. CDR1 is SGHVS and CDR2 is FNYEAQ in the germline V gene. CDR3 length: 14 residues. This chain's CDR3 is CASSLVNRGSEQYF. CDR3 DNA sequence: TGTGCCAGCAGCTTAGTGAACAGAGGCAGCGAGCAGTACTTC.

The rearrangement links TRBV15 to TRBJ1-2, with 9 bases aligning to TRBD1. After removal of 3 bases from V and 5 bases from J, the junction contained 16 bases not matched to a gene. The CDR3 has 18 residues. CDR1 and CDR2 (germline): LNHNV, YYDKDF (reference sequence). CDR3 nucleotide sequence: TGTGCCACCAGCAGTCACTTGTTTGGGACAGGGACTTTATATGGCTACACCTTC. Translated: CATSSHLFGTGTLYGYTF.

The chain combines TRBV12-3 or TRBV12-4 with TRBJ2-1, with TRBD1 identical over 8 bases. The V segment lost 7 bases and the J segment 6 bases; nucleotides outside the gene matches: 8. CDR3 length equals 14 residues. Here the CDR3 reads CASTGPGGGNEQFF. The CDR3 DNA sequence: TGTGCCAGCACGGGACCAGGGGGCGGCAATGAGCAGTTCTTC.

This sequence joins TRBV10-3 and TRBJ1-1, with 8 bases that match TRBD1. Per the germline V gene, CDR1 is ENHRY and CDR2 is SYGVKD. The CDR3 spans 15 residues. Losses at the gene ends were 6 bases for V and 3 bases for J; bases not matched to a gene: 9. For the CDR3, the DNA is TGTGCCATCAGGGAGGACAGGGAAGGGGACACTGAAGCTTTCTTT. It codes for CAIREDREGDTEAFF.

The chain recombines TRBV29-1 with TRBJ2-1; no definite D call. V dropped 1 base and J dropped 7 bases, with 8 bases sitting between them. CDR3 length equals 12 residues. The V gene's germline CDR1 is SQVTM and CDR2 ANQGSEA. CDR3 coding DNA: TGCAGCGTTGAAGTTTTCGGGAATGAGCAGTTCTTC. Its protein is CSVEVFGNEQFF.

This clonotype was counted a few times. The chain employs TRBV7-9 and TRBJ1-1, with D unclear. Between the trimmed V and J ends, which lost 2 bases and 7 bases, there was a span of 5 bases. Germline lookup yields CDR1 SEHNR and CDR2 FQNEAQ (reference sequence). This CDR3 has 11 amino acids. CDR3 amino acids: CASSLTGEAFF. CDR3 DNA sequence: TGTGCCAGCAGCTTAACGGGTGAAGCTTTCTTT.

This clonotype has only one observation. The rearrangement links TRBV9 to TRBJ2-7; 10 nucleotides align to TRBD1. Unmatched junction bases numbered 9, after V lost 1 base and J lost 5 bases. This CDR3 is 16 amino acids long. In germline, CDR1 is SGDLS, CDR2 YYNGEE. CDR3 protein: CASSVSTGQGVNEQYF. DNA of the CDR3: TGTGCCAGCAGCGTAAGTACCGGACAGGGGGTAAACGAGCAGTACTTC.

This clonotype was counted a few times. This chain links TRBV7-9 with TRBJ2-1; 10 bases map to TRBD2. V shed 5 bases and J 5 bases; nucleotides not matched to a gene: 6. CDR3 length: 15 residues. CDR1 SEHNR and CDR2 FQNEAQ come from the germline V gene (reference sequence). CDR3 sequence (DNA): TGTGCCAGCAGCAGAGGACTAGCGGACAACAATGAGCAGTTCTTC. Residues: CASSRGLADNNEQFF.

The V call is TRBV28, the J call TRBJ2-7, with 7 bases lining up with TRBD1. Germline loops: CDR1 MDHEN, CDR2 SYDVKM. Germline trimming cut 2 bases from V and 2 bases from J; bases unmatched to any gene: 9. This CDR3 contains 16 residues. The CDR3 loop reads CASSLGDRDRAYEQYF. The CDR3, as DNA: TGTGCCAGCAGTTTAGGGGACCGGGACAGAGCCTACGAGCAGTACTTC.

In this sample, this clonotype turned up many times. The CDR3 region is CASSPGQVPYEQYF. The CDR3 DNA reads as TGTGCCAGCAGCCCAGGACAGGTGCCTTACGAGCAGTACTTC. The J gene is TRBJ2-7, the V gene TRBV5-8, with 7 bases fitting TRBD1. In germline, CDR1 is SGHTS, CDR2 YDEGEE. V lost 4 bases, J lost 4 bases, and 8 bases stayed unmatched. This CDR3 is built from 14 residues. The whole variable domain, filled in from reference TRBV5-8 and TRBJ2-7, reads EAGVTQSPTHLIKTRGQQATLRCSPISGHTSVYWYQQALGLGLQFLLWYDEGEERNRGNFPPRFSGRQFPNYSSELNVNALELEDSALYLCASSPGQVPYEQYFGPGTRLTVT.

The chain has TRBV4-2 and TRBJ2-2, with 8 bases aligning to TRBD2. With V trimmed by 7 bases and J by 4 bases, 8 bases remained unmatched. Germline V lookup: CDR1 LGHNA, CDR2 YNFKEQ. The CDR3 is made up of 15 amino acids. CDR3: CASTNERGITGELFF. The CDR3 DNA reads as TGTGCCAGCACCAACGAGCGGGGGATCACCGGGGAGCTGTTTTTT.

The gene calls are TRBV6-1 and TRBJ1-4; D might be TRBD1 (6 bases). Germline V gene lookup returns CDR1 MNHNS and CDR2 SASEGT. The CDR3 spans 15 residues. With 6 bases removed from V and 6 bases from J, the gap between germline ends came to 17 bases. As DNA, the CDR3 is TGTGCCAGCAGACTAGGCCGGACAGCCGATGAAAAACTGTTTTTT. Translating gives CASRLGRTADEKLFF.

This clonotype was counted between two and nine times. The chain recombines TRBV7-2 with TRBJ2-3; D perhaps matches TRBD2 (6 bases). The germline CDR1 and CDR2 sequences are SGHTA and FQGNSA. Trimming shortened V by 3 bases and J by 5 bases, and 12 bases separated the two germline ends. The CDR3 has 14 amino acids. CDR3 region: CASSLASDRDTQYF. CDR3 in DNA: TGTGCCAGCAGCTTGGCTAGCGATAGAGATACGCAGTATTTT.

The chain combines TRBV19 with TRBJ1-2; tentatively, D is TRBD1 (5 bases). V gave up 2 bases and J gave up 3 bases, with 10 bases separating them. This CDR3 has 14 residues. Germline V gene data show CDR1 as LNHDA and CDR2 as SQIVND (reference sequence). The CDR3 loop is CASSIIAGDYGYTF. DNA of the CDR3: TGTGCCAGTAGTATAATTGCGGGGGACTATGGCTACACCTTC.

This sequence joins TRBV7-9 and TRBJ2-2; 12 nucleotides match TRBD2. After removal of 5 bases from V and 1 base from J, the junction contained 5 bases not matched to a gene. CDR1 is SEHNR and CDR2 is FQNEAQ in the germline V gene (reference sequence). The CDR3 is made up of 17 amino acids. The CDR3 spells CASSSGLAGMNTGELFF. The CDR3 DNA is TGTGCCAGCAGCAGCGGACTAGCGGGGATGAACACCGGGGAGCTGTTTTTT.

In regard to this clonotype: The CDR3 end shows no conserved phenylalanine or tryptophan, and so a read error is likely. J is TRBJ1-4 and V is TRBV4-3, with a possible D match to TRBD1 (5 bases). In germline, CDR1 is LGHNA, CDR2 YSLEER. This CDR3 region has 18 residues. Trimming took off 1 base at V and 0 bases at J, with 15 bases between the two ends. CDR3 in DNA: TGCGCCAGCAGCCAAGTGTGGGGGTCGATTGCAACTAATGAAAAACTGTTTCTT. Encoded protein: CASSQVWGSIATNEKLFL.

The V and J genes are TRBV9 and TRBJ1-1; 12 bases are a match to TRBD1. The germline V gene has CDR1 SGDLS and CDR2 YYNGEE. With 4 bases clipped from V and 8 bases from J, the junction kept 9 bases outside the gene matches. CDR3 length equals 15 residues. The CDR3 spells CASSLGTGGLTEAFF. CDR3 DNA: TGTGCCAGCAGCTTGGGGACAGGGGGCCTAACGGAAGCTTTCTTT.

The chain joins TRBV27 to TRBJ2-3; 10 bases agree with TRBD2. Germline CDR1 and CDR2: MNHEY and SMNVEV (reference sequence). CDR3 length: 19 residues. J lost 7 bases, V lost 2 bases, and 18 bases had no gene match. CDR3: CASSLVGAGGLRIANTQYF. For the CDR3, the DNA is TGTGCCAGCAGTTTAGTTGGAGCGGGGGGGTTGCGGATTGCCAATACGCAGTATTTT.

This clonotype occurred a few times. This sequence joins TRBV9 and TRBJ1-1; D call uncertain. Germline CDR1 and CDR2: SGDLS and YYNGEE. Trimming took off 4 bases at V and 6 bases at J, with 16 bases between the two ends. The CDR3 has 14 residues. This chain's CDR3 is CASSPGLFPPEAFF. CDR3 in DNA: TGTGCCAGCAGCCCCGGACTGTTTCCCCCTGAAGCTTTCTTT.

The rearrangement joins TRBV7-6 to TRBJ1-2; TRBD1 aligns across 7 bases. Germline V gives CDR1 SGHVS, CDR2 FNYEAQ. Losses at the gene ends were 5 bases for V and 6 bases for J; bases not matched to a gene: 6. CDR3 length: 13 residues. The CDR3 protein is CASSPRQGNGYTF. DNA for the CDR3: TGTGCCAGCAGCCCGAGACAGGGTAATGGCTACACCTTC.

This clonotype has more than one count but fewer than ten. The CDR3 sequence is CASSLGQGAIEAFF. DNA for the CDR3: TGTGCCAGCAGCTTAGGACAGGGGGCGATTGAAGCTTTCTTT. The chain employs TRBV11-2 and TRBJ1-1, with 10 bases matching TRBD1. J was trimmed by 7 bases and V by 1 base; bases with no gene match: 3. CDR1 SGHAT and CDR2 FQNNGV come from the germline V gene. The CDR3 is made up of 14 amino acids.

The chain uses TRBV28 and TRBJ2-7; D is uncertain. Deletions cut 4 bases from V and 1 base from J, with 14 bases between. The CDR3 loop spans 15 amino acids. Germline values: CDR1 MDHEN, CDR2 SYDVKM. CDR3 nucleotides: TGTGCCAGCAGTTCCCCCAGCGACATATCCTACGAGCAGTACGTC. Translated: CASSSPSDISYEQYV.